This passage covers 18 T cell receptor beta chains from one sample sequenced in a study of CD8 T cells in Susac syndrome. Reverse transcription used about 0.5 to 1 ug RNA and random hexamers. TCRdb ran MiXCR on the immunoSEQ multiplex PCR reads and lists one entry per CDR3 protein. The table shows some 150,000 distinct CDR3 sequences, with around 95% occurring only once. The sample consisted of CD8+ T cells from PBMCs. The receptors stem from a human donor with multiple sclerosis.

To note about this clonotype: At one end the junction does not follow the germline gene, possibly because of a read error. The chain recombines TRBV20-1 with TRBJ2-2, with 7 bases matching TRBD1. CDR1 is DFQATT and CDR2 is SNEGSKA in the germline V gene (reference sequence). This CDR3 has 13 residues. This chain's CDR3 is CSARDSFAGELFF. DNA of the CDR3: TGCAGTGCCCGGGACAGTTTTGCCGGCGAGCTGTTTTTT.

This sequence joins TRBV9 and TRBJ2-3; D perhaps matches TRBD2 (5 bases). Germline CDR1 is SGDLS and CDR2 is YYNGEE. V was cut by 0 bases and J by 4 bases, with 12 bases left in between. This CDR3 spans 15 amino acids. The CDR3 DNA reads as TGTGCCAGCAGCGTAGACGGAAGCGGCGCAGATACGCAGTATTTT. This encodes CASSVDGSGADTQYF. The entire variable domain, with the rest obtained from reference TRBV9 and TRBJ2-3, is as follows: DSGVTQTPKHLITATGQRVTLRCSPRSGDLSVYWYQQSLDQGLQFLIQYYNGEERAKGNILERFSAQQFPDLHSELNLSSLELGDSALYFCASSVDGSGADTQYFGPGTRLTVL.

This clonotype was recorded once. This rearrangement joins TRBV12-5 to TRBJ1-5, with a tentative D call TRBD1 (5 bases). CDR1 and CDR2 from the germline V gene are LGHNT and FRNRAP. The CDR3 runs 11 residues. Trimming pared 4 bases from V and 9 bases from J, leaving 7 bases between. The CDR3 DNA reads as TGTGCTAGTGGTTACAGGCGGCCCCAGCATTTT. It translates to CASGYRRPQHF.

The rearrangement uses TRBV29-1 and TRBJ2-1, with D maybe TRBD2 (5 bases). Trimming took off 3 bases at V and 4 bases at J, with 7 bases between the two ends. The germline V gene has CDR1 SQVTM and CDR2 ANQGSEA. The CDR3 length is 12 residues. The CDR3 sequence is CSVDEGYNEQFF. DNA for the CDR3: TGCAGCGTTGATGAGGGTTACAATGAGCAGTTCTTC.

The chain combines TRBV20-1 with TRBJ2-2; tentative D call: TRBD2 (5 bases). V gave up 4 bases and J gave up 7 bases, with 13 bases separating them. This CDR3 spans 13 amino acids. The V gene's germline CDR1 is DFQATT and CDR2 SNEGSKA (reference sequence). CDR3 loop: CSANRGVGGELFF. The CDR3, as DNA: TGCAGTGCTAACCGGGGAGTCGGCGGGGAGCTGTTTTTT.

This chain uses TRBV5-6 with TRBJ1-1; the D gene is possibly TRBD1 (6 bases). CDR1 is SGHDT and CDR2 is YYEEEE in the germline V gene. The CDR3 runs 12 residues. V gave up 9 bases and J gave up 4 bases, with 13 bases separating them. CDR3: CATEVGGTEAFF. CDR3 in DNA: TGTGCCACTGAAGTAGGGGGCACTGAAGCTTTCTTT.

In nucleotides, the CDR3 is TGTGCCAGCAGCCCTGTCCCGGGACAGGAGGAGGAGCAGTACTTC. It is translated as CASSPVPGQEEEQYF. V usage is TRBV3-1 and J usage is TRBJ2-1, with 8 bases identical to TRBD1. TRBJ2-7 explains the end of the DNA better; the J call may be wrong. The CDR3 spans 15 residues. Looked up from germline, CDR1 is LGHDT and CDR2 is YNNKEL (reference sequence).

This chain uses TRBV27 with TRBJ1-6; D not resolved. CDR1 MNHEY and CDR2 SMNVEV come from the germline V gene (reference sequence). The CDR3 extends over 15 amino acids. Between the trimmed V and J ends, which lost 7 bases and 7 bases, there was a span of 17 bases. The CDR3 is CASTDLAWTNSPLHF. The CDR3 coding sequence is TGTGCCAGCACCGACCTGGCGTGGACGAATTCACCCCTCCACTTT.

The CDR3 DNA follows: TGTGCCAGCAGTTTAGACGGGGGCGGGAGCTATGGCTACACCTTC. Translating gives CASSLDGGGSYGYTF. The V and J genes are TRBV12-3 or TRBV12-4 and TRBJ1-2, with D maybe TRBD1 (6 bases). CDR3 length equals 15 residues. Trimming left V 1 base short and J 4 bases short, with 13 bases between.

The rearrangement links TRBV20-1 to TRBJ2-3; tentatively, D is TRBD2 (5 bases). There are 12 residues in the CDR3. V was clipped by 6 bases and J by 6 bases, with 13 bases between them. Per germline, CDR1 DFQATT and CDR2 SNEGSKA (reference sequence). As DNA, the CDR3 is TGCAGTGCCAACCCCAGAGGGGATACGCAGTATTTT. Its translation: CSANPRGDTQYF.

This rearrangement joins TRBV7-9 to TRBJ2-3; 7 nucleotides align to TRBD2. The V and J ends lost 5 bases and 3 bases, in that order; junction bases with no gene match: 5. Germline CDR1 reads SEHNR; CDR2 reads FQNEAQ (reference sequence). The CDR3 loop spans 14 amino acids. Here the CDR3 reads CASSTSAPTDTQYF. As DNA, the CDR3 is TGTGCCAGCAGCACTAGCGCCCCAACAGATACGCAGTATTTT. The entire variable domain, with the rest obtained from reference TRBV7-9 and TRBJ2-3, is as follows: DTGVSQNPRHKITKRGQNVTFRCDPISEHNRLYWYRQTLGQGPEFLTYFQNEAQLEKSRLLSDRFSAERPKGSFSTLEIQRTEQGDSAMYLCASSTSAPTDTQYFGPGTRLTVL.

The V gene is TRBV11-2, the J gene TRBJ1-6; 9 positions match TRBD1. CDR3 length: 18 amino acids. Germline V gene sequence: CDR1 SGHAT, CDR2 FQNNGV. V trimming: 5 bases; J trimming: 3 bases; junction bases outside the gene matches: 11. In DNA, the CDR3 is TGTGCCAGCAGCCCCGCGGACAGGGGCTCTTTCTATAATTCACCCCTCCACTTT. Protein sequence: CASSPADRGSFYNSPLHF.

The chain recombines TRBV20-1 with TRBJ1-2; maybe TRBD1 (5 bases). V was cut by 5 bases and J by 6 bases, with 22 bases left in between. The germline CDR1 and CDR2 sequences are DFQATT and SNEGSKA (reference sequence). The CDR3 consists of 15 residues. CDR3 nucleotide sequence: TGCAGTGCTGTTGGGGGGGAAACAAAAGAGGATGGCTACACCTTC. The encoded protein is CSAVGGETKEDGYTF.

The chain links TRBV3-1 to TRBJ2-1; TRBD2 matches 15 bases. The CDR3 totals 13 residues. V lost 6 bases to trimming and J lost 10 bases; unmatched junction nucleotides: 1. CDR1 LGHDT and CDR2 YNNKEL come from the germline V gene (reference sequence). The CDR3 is CASRGLAGGEQFF. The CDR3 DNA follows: TGTGCCAGCAGGGGACTAGCGGGGGGCGAGCAGTTCTTC.

CDR3 amino acids: CSVPGGRNEQFF. The DNA for the CDR3 is TGCAGCGTTCCGGGGGGACGCAATGAGCAGTTCTTC. The chain is built from TRBV29-1 and TRBJ2-1; 7 nucleotides align to TRBD2. CDR1 is SQVTM, CDR2 ANQGSEA, per germline. The CDR3 is 12 residues long. The ends lost 5 bases at V and 6 bases at J; junction bases unmatched: 4.

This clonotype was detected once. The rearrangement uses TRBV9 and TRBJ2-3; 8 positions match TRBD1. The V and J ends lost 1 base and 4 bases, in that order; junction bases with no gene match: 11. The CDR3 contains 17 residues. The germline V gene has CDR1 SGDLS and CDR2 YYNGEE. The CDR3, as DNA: TGTGCCAGCAGCGTATTTTCCGGACAGGGCGCGTCAGATACGCAGTATTTT. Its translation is CASSVFSGQGASDTQYF.

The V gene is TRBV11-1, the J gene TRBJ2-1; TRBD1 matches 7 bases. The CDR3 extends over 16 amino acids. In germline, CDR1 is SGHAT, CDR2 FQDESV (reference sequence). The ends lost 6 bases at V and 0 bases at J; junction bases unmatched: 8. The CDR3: CASRRTRDSSYNEQFF. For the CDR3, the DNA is TGTGCCAGCAGACGAACCCGGGACAGCTCCTACAATGAGCAGTTCTTC.

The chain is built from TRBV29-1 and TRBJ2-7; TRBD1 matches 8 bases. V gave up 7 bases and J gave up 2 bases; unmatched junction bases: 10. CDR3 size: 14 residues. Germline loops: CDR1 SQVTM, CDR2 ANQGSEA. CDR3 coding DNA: TGCAGCGCAAAGACAGGGGACGGACCCTACGAGCAGTACTTC. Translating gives CSAKTGDGPYEQYF.